This TCR beta chain was identified in a study of Graves' ophthalmopathy and Graves' hyperthyroidism. This clonotype has at least ten counts. This CDR3 contains 15 residues. With 5 bases clipped from V and 6 bases from J, the junction kept 11 bases outside the gene matches. Germline V lookup: CDR1 SEHNR, CDR2 FQNEAQ (reference sequence). RNA transcripts served as template for amplifying TCR beta CDR3 sequences. HTBI primers were employed in first-round RT-PCR, then a second-round multiplex PCR followed. TCRdb analysed the multiplex PCR reads with MiXCR anew, one entry per CDR3 protein. This repertoire shows about 700,000 distinct CDR3 sequences, roughly 40% found once; its top ten account for roughly 45%.

Sequenced: peripheral blood. V is TRBV7-9 and J is TRBJ1-1, with 8 nucleotides matching TRBD1. This clonotype originated in an adult man with Graves' ophthalmopathy. In DNA, the CDR3 is TGTGCCAGCAGCAGACGTCCAGGGGGCAACCCTGAAGCTTTCTTT. Protein sequence: CASSRRPGGNPEAFF. Combining the CDR3 with reference TRBV7-9 and TRBJ1-1 gives the whole variable domain DTGVSQNPRHKITKRGQNVTFRCDPISEHNRLYWYRQTLGQGPEFLTYFQNEAQLEKSRLLSDRFSAERPKGSFSTLEIQRTEQGDSAMYLCASSRRPGGNPEAFFGQGTRLTVV.